Listed below are T cell receptor beta chains from one sample, sequenced in a study of blood T cell repertoires in COVID-19. Sequencing was performed with immunoSEQ multiplex PCR; in TCRdb, only in-frame clones are kept and a portion is missing. The data contain a few hundred thousand clones, about 91% of them seen just once; the ten biggest clones take up under 2%. Sequencing input: peripheral blood. Receptors were obtained from a woman aged 25 to 39 with COVID-19, enrolled during active disease. The CDR3 runs from the conserved cysteine through the conserved F or W. The D gene is left open where the match is weak. Size is omitted from some rows. Given values are once, few, many or a class for expanded clones.

CASSENRESYNEQFF	TGTGCCAGCAGTGAGAACAGGGAATCCTACAATGAGCAGTTCTTC	TRBV2	TRBJ2-1	-	-
CASSRDRGPYGYTF	TGTGCCAGCAGCCGGGACAGGGGTCCCTATGGCTACACCTTC	TRBV6-5	TRBJ1-2	-	TRBD1
CASSLGLAGGYTDTQYF	TGTGCCAGCAGCTTAGGACTAGCGGGGGGGTACACAGATACGCAGTATTTT	TRBV7-9	TRBJ2-3	-	TRBD2
CASSYIGGVNSPLHF	TGTGCCAGCAGTTACATCGGCGGGGTAAATTCACCCCTCCACTTT	TRBV6-2/TRBV6-3	TRBJ1-6	-	-
CASSPYGLAGGPSSYNEQFF	TGTGCCAGCAGCCCTTATGGACTAGCGGGGGGCCCTAGCTCCTACAATGAGCAGTTCTTC	TRBV4-2	TRBJ2-1	-	TRBD2
CASSLRGRRTEAFF	TGTGCCAGCAGCTTGCGGGGGAGGAGGACTGAAGCTTTCTTT	TRBV7-9	TRBJ1-1	-	-
CASSLQGAVADTQYF	TGCGCCAGCAGCTTGCAGGGGGCAGTAGCAGATACGCAGTATTTT	TRBV5-1	TRBJ2-3	-	TRBD1
CASSSRGRVEAFF	TGTGCCAGCAGCTCGAGGGGGCGCGTTGAAGCTTTCTTT	TRBV7-2	TRBJ1-1	-	TRBD1
CASRTGGHGYTF	TGTGCCAGCAGGACCGGGGGACATGGCTACACCTTC	TRBV27	TRBJ1-2	once	-
CASQPGENEKLFF	TGTGCCAGCCAGCCGGGAGAAAATGAAAAACTGTTTTTT	TRBV18	TRBJ1-4	once	-
CASSPGTSGYHEQFF	TGCGCCAGCAGCCCCGGGACTAGCGGGTACCATGAGCAGTTCTTC	TRBV5-1	TRBJ2-1	-	TRBD2
CASSYGRGDTDTQYF	TGTGCCAGCAGTTACGGGCGGGGGGACACAGATACGCAGTATTTT	TRBV6-5	TRBJ2-3	-	TRBD2
CASSKTTGLAGGRETQYF	TGTGCCAGTAGTAAGACAACGGGACTAGCGGGGGGCCGGGAGACCCAGTACTTC	TRBV19	TRBJ2-5	once	TRBD2
CATALGGRPTGELFF	TGTGCCACCGCTTTGGGGGGGAGACCTACCGGGGAGCTGTTTTTT	TRBV24-1	TRBJ2-2	-	TRBD2